Following are 14 T cell receptor beta chains from one sample sequenced in a study of T cells in localized non-small cell lung cancer. TCRdb's table, derived via immunoSEQ multiplex PCR, lists solely in-frame clones and lacks some. The sample contains around 4,000 clones, about 30% of which appear only once. The sequencing here drew on lung tumor tissue, taken before any cancer treatment. The receptors were sampled from a man between 40 and 75 years old with stage I lung adenocarcinoma.

The chain combines TRBV6-8 with TRBJ2-2; D gene ambiguous. Trimming cost V 4 bases and J 0 bases, with 6 bases left between them. This CDR3 region has 14 residues. Germline assignment: CDR1 MNHGY and CDR2 SAAAGT. The CDR3 loop is CASSLQTNTGELFF. CDR3 in DNA: TGTGCCAGCAGTTTGCAGACGAACACCGGGGAGCTGTTTTTT.

This clone was detected only a few times. V usage is TRBV11-3 and J usage is TRBJ1-5; D is uncertain. The CDR3 contains 14 residues. The V end lost 4 bases, the J end lost 3 bases, and 10 bases lay between the germline ends. CDR1 and CDR2 from the germline V gene are SGHNT and YENEEA. Written as DNA, the CDR3 is TGTGCCAGCAGCTCCAGGCAGGTCAATCAGCCCCAGCATTTT. It is translated as CASSSRQVNQPQHF.

The chain combines TRBV23-1 with TRBJ2-1; 8 bases are shared with TRBD2. TRBV23-1 carries the ORF label, with uncertain function. With 6 bases clipped from V and 9 bases from J, the junction kept 13 bases outside the gene matches. CDR3 length: 15 amino acids. The CDR3 loop is CASSPGGGRGGEQFF. CDR3 in DNA: TGCGCCAGCAGCCCGGGAGGGGGGCGAGGCGGTGAGCAGTTCTTC.

The chain joins TRBV18 to TRBJ1-1; no clear D gene. This CDR3 comprises 15 residues. With 3 bases removed from V and 3 bases from J, the gap between germline ends came to 14 bases. The germline CDR1 and CDR2 sequences are KGHSH and LQKENI. The CDR3 bases are TGTGCCAGCTCACCCTCGACCGGGTCTTACACTGAAGCTTTCTTT. It encodes CASSPSTGSYTEAFF.

In this sample, this clone turned up a few times. The genes are TRBV9 and TRBJ2-5; D remains unclear. Germline-derived CDR1 and CDR2 are SGDLS and YYNGEE. V dropped 4 bases and J dropped 4 bases, with 8 bases sitting between them. CDR3 length: 12 amino acids. For the CDR3, the DNA is TGTGCCAGCAGCACCGACCTAGAGACCCAGTACTTC. Translation gives CASSTDLETQYF.

This clone ranks as medium-sized. The rearrangement uses TRBV11-3 and TRBJ2-7; a weak D match, TRBD2 (6 bases). V shed 6 bases and J shed 1 base, with 16 bases lying between them. The length of the CDR3 is 15 residues. The germline gives CDR1 SGHNT, CDR2 YENEEA. The CDR3 region is CASSTSGTLSYEQYF. CDR3 sequence (DNA): TGTGCCAGCAGTACATCCGGGACTTTGTCCTACGAGCAGTACTTC.

The rearrangement uses TRBV6-1 and TRBJ1-1, with 8 bases lining up with TRBD1. CDR1 is MNHNS, CDR2 SASEGT, per germline. Losses at the gene ends were 1 base for V and 7 bases for J; bases not matched to a gene: 11. This CDR3 is built from 16 residues. The CDR3 spells CASSEDMRTGRDEAFF. The CDR3, as DNA: TGTGCCAGCAGTGAAGACATGAGGACAGGGAGGGATGAAGCTTTCTTT.

The J gene is TRBJ1-1, the V gene TRBV5-1; 8 nucleotides agree with TRBD1. CDR3 length: 16 residues. Germline trimming cut 1 base from V and 1 base from J; bases unmatched to any gene: 6. Germline-derived CDR1 and CDR2 are SGHRS and YFSETQ. Written as DNA, the CDR3 is TGCGCCAGCAGCTTGCTTACCGGGACAGGGAACACTGAAGCTTTCTTT. This codes for CASSLLTGTGNTEAFF.

The V gene is TRBV9, the J gene TRBJ1-1; no reliable D call. The CDR3 has 14 amino acids. Trimming stripped 4 bases from V and 1 base from J, with 11 bases between. CDR1 is SGDLS, CDR2 YYNGEE, per germline. In nucleotides, the CDR3 is TGTGCCAGCAGCTTCTACACGGAGAACACTGAAGCTTTCTTT. Translating it yields CASSFYTENTEAFF. The full variable domain, with the rest looked up from reference TRBV9 and TRBJ1-1, is DSGVTQTPKHLITATGQRVTLRCSPRSGDLSVYWYQQSLDQGLQFLIQYYNGEERAKGNILERFSAQQFPDLHSELNLSSLELGDSALYFCASSFYTENTEAFFGQGTRLTVV.

By share, this clone counts as medium-sized (0.01 to 0.1%). The V and J genes are TRBV6-8 and TRBJ1-2; D not resolved. V lost 7 bases and J 5 bases, leaving 14 bases between the germline ends. From germline, CDR1 is MNHGY and CDR2 SAAAGT. The CDR3 totals 13 residues. CDR3 sequence: CASTTQRRYGYTF. CDR3 in DNA: TGTGCCAGCACCACTCAACGGCGGTATGGCTACACCTTC.

V is TRBV9 and J is TRBJ2-1; D gene uncertain. Trimming cost V 3 bases and J 5 bases, with 15 bases left between them. Germline loops: CDR1 SGDLS, CDR2 YYNGEE. This CDR3 has 15 amino acids. The DNA for the CDR3 is TGTGCCAGCAGCGCCGCGTCCGGGTTCGACAATGAGCAGTTCTTC. This sequence encodes CASSAASGFDNEQFF.

The chain employs TRBV6-8 and TRBJ1-2; TRBD1 aligns across 9 bases. Trimming cost V 5 bases and J 4 bases; bases outside gene matches: 8. The CDR3 length is 15 residues. Germline values: CDR1 MNHGY, CDR2 SAAAGT. CDR3 loop: CASSPLTGGGYGYTF. The CDR3, as DNA: TGTGCCAGCAGTCCCTTAACAGGGGGCGGCTATGGCTACACCTTC.

This clone has just a few counts. The chain couples TRBV6-8 to TRBJ2-3, with TRBD2 identical over 8 bases. Germline assignment: CDR1 MNHGY and CDR2 SAAAGT. The CDR3 spans 16 residues. V lost 5 bases and J lost 1; bases outside the gene matches: 8. The CDR3 here is CASSDVAGGGTDTQYF. The CDR3 DNA sequence: TGTGCCAGCAGTGACGTCGCGGGAGGAGGCACAGATACGCAGTATTTT.

This chain connects TRBV10-2 to TRBJ2-2; the D is unclear. V was clipped by 3 bases and J by 5 bases, with 4 bases between them. The length of the CDR3 is 12 residues. Germline V gives CDR1 WSHSY, CDR2 SAAADI. CDR3 amino acids: CASSDATGELFF. The DNA of the CDR3 is TGCGCCAGCAGTGACGCTACCGGGGAGCTGTTTTTT.